This TCR beta chain was recovered during a study of cytomegalovirus exposure and HLA in healthy donors. In the PCR, 60 Vbeta and 13 Jbeta primers were used. Only in-frame clones appear in the TCRdb table, and some are missing; sequencing was by immunoSEQ multiplex PCR. This table has about 100,000 clones, about 80% appearing once. This clonotype was sampled from a man aged 25 to 40 in good health and CMV-seronegative. Sequenced material: PBMCs.

As DNA, the CDR3 is TGTGCCAGCAGCGCCACGGGACAGAGCGAAAAACTGTTTTTT. It yields the protein CASSATGQSEKLFF. The rearrangement links TRBV9 to TRBJ1-4; TRBD1 aligns across 7 bases. Germline CDR1 SGDLS, CDR2 YYNGEE. Trimming removed 3 bases from V and 8 bases from J; junction bases left unmatched: 7. The CDR3 has 14 residues.